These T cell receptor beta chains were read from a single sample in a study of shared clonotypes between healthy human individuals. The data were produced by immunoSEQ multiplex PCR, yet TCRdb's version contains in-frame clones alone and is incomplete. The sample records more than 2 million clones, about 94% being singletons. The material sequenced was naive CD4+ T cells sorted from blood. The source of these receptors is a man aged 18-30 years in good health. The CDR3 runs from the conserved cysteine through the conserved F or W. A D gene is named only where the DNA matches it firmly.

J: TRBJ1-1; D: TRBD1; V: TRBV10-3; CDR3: CAVRGAPMNTEAFF; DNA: TGTGCCGTCAGGGGGGCCCCGATGAACACTGAAGCTTTCTTT
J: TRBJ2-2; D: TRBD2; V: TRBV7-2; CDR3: CASSLLAGLMTNTGELFF; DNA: TGTGCCAGCAGCTTACTAGCGGGATTGATGACGAACACCGGGGAGCTGTTTTTT
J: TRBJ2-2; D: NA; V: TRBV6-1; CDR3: CASSGTRGGELFF; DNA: TGTGCCAGCAGTGGAACACGGGGCGGGGAGCTGTTTTTT
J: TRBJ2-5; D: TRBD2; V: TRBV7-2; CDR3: CASKLRETSGRDQETQYF; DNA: TGTGCCAGCAAACTTAGGGAGACTAGCGGGAGGGATCAAGAGACCCAGTACTTC
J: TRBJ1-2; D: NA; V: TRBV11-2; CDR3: CASSLGTVRSGYTF; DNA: TGTGCCAGCAGCTTGGGGACCGTGCGATCCGGCTACACCTTC
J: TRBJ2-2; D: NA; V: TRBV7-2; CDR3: CASSLVLGNTGELFF; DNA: TGTGCCAGCAGCTTAGTACTCGGGAACACCGGGGAGCTGTTTTTT
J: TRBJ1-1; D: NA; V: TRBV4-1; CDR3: CASRRTGDEGTEAFF; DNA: TGCGCCAGCAGGCGAACGGGGGATGAGGGCACTGAAGCTTTCTTT
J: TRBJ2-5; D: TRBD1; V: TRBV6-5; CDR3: CASSYGRDRVRETQYF; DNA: TGTGCCAGCAGTTACGGCCGGGACAGGGTTCGAGAGACCCAGTACTTC
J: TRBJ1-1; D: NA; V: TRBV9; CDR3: CASSVDLLGGTEAFF; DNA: TGTGCCAGCAGCGTAGACCTCCTTGGGGGGACTGAAGCTTTCTTT
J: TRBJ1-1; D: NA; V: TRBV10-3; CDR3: CAISDPIRSANTEAFF; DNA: TGTGCCATCAGTGATCCTATCCGGTCGGCGAACACTGAAGCTTTCTTT
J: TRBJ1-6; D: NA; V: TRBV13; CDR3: CASSLGWDSYNSPLHF; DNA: TGTGCCAGCAGCTTAGGTTGGGACTCCTATAATTCACCCCTCCACTTT
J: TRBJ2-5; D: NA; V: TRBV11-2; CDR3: CASSSEYRVFNQETQYF; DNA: TGTGCCAGCAGCTCCGAGTACAGGGTTTTTAACCAAGAGACCCAGTACTTC
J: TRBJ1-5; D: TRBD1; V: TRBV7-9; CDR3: CASSLGQGPNQPQHF; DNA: TGTGCCAGCAGCTTAGGACAGGGGCCCAATCAGCCCCAGCATTTT
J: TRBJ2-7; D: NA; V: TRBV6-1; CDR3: CASSDLDSSYEQYF; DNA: TGTGCCAGCAGTGACCTGGACAGCTCCTACGAGCAGTACTTC
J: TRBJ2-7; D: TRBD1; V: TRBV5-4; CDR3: CASSLGDRDSYEQYF; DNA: TGTGCCAGCAGCTTGGGGGACAGGGACTCCTACGAGCAGTACTTC